Shown below are 4 T cell receptor beta chains from a single sample sequenced in a study of metastatic and nonmetastatic thyroid tumors. No treatment of any kind had been given to any patient before thyroid surgery. MiXCR was used by TCRdb to re-call the PCR reads. The profile shows 29,000 or so clones, more than 3.5% of them singletons. Sample: blood. The receptors were gathered from a female donor with papillary thyroid cancer or a benign thyroid nodule (not recorded which). Some clones in this sample may be carry-over from other donors' samples.

This clone was detected only a few times. Lacking the conserved final phenylalanine or tryptophan, this CDR3 likely reflects a read error. V usage is TRBV2 and J usage is TRBJ1-2, with D tentatively TRBD1 (6 bases). This CDR3 is 14 amino acids long. From germline, CDR1 is SNHLY and CDR2 FYNNEI. Here the CDR3 reads CASSVQGSIYCYTL. The CDR3 coding sequence is TGTGCCAGCAGTGTCCAGGGGTCAATCTATTGCTACACCCTC.

There are many counts of this clone. The rearrangement joins TRBV4-1 to TRBJ2-2; 9 nucleotides match TRBD1. The CDR3 is 17 amino acids. The V gene end was trimmed by 4 bases and the J gene end by 1 base; junction bases not matched to a gene: 7. Germline V gene lookup returns CDR1 MGHRA and CDR2 YSYEKL. The CDR3 region has the DNA TGCGCCAGCAGCCCCCTTGGGACAGGGCGGAACACCGGGGAGCTGTTTTTT. It is translated as CASSPLGTGRNTGELFF.

V usage is TRBV20-1 and J usage is TRBJ1-6; D gene ambiguous. Trimming stripped 0 bases from V and 12 bases from J, with 9 bases between. The CDR3 extends over 12 amino acids. Germline CDR1 reads DFQATT; CDR2 reads SNEGSKA (reference sequence). DNA of the CDR3: TGCAGTGCTAGAGATCCCGGGAAACCCCTCCACTTT. Translating gives CSARDPGKPLHF.

The rearrangement uses TRBV6-1 and TRBJ2-1, with a possible D match to TRBD1 (6 bases). V dropped 5 bases and J dropped 0 bases, with 11 bases sitting between them. Per germline, CDR1 MNHNS and CDR2 SASEGT. This CDR3 comprises 15 residues. CDR3 sequence reads: CASSIQGGSYNEQFF. In DNA form, the CDR3 reads TGTGCCAGCAGTATACAGGGCGGCTCCTACAATGAGCAGTTCTTC.